The table lists the clone carrying this TCR beta chain with a few counts. The antigen remains undetermined. Everyone who donated was a healthy Caucasian. These data belong to a study of identical twins. Study-wide results and limits: Out-of-frame TCR alpha sharing observed in monozygotic twins exceeded model estimates.

Template switching added a universal primer site; cDNA carried unique molecular identifiers. In TCRdb, the 5' RACE reads were re-called with MiXCR into one record per CDR3 protein. The sample contains just under 650,000 distinct CDR3 sequences, about 7.6% of which appear only once. Trimming left V 6 bases short and J 6 bases short, with 11 bases between. Germline V lookup: CDR1 SGHAT, CDR2 FQDESV (reference sequence). The CDR3 length is 13 residues. This sample also appeared in a second study, on yellow fever vaccine responses in identical twins.

The sequenced sample consisted of PBMCs. The sequence was obtained from a woman under 30 in good health. This chain uses TRBV11-1 with TRBJ2-2; D ambiguous. CDR3 sequence: CASRADVSGELFF. For the CDR3, the DNA is TGTGCCAGCAGGGCAGACGTCTCCGGGGAGCTGTTTTTT. Complete variable domain (other parts from reference TRBV11-1 and TRBJ2-2): EAEVAQSPRYKITEKSQAVAFWCDPISGHATLYWYRQILGQGPELLVQFQDESVVDDSQLPKDRFSAERLKGVDSTLKIQPAELGDSAMYLCASRADVSGELFFGEGSRLTVL.